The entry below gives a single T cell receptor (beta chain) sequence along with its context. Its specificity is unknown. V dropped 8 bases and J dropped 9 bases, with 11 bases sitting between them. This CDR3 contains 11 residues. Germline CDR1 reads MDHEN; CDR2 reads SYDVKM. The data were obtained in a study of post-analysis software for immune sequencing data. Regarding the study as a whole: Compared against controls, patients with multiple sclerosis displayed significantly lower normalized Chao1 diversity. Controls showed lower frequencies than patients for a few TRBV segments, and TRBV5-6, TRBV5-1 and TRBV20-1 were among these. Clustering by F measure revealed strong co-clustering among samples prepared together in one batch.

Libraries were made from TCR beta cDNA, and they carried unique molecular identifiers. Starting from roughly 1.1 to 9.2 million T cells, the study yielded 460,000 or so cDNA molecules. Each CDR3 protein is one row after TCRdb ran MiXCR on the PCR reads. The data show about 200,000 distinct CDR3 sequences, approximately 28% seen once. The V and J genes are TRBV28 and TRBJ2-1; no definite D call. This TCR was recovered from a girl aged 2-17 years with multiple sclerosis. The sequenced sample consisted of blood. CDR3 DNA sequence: TGTGCCAGCGAATTGGTGGGTGAGCAGTTCTTC. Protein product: CASELVGEQFF.